This TCR beta chain was observed in a study of CD8+ T cells in alopecia areata. Sampling of alopecia areata patients yielded lesional scalp punch biopsies as well as peripheral blood. Comments on this clone: No antigen is known for it.

Findings and limits, study-wide: Compared with mice, patients displayed less clear TCR sharing, possibly for HLA-related reasons.

Sequencing relied on a cDNA template that was reverse transcribed from extracted RNA. This table comes from immunoSEQ multiplex PCR, and its TCRdb copy is limited to in-frame clones, with some not included. Of around 82,000 clones in the sample, roughly half are singletons; the top ten hold approximately 5.7%. CDR3 length: 15 residues. Germline CDR1 SQVTM, CDR2 ANQGSEA. V lost 1 base, J lost 2 bases, and 9 bases lay in between. This chain links TRBV29-1 with TRBJ2-6; tentatively, D is TRBD2 (6 bases). Input material: NKG2D-high CD8+ T cells sorted from blood. This receptor was obtained from a human donor with alopecia areata. In DNA, the CDR3 is TGCAGCGTTGAAGTCTGGGGGGCTGGGGCCAACGTCCTGACTTTC. Its protein is CSVEVWGAGANVLTF.